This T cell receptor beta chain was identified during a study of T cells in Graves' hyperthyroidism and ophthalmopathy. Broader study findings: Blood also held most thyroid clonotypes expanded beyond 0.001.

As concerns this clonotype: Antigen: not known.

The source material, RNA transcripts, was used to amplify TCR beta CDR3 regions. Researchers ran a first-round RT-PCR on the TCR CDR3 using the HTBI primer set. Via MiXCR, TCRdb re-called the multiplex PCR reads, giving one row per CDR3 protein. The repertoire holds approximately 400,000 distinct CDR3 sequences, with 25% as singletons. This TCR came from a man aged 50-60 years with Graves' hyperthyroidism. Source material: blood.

The CDR3 region is CASSSTGGREGPYNEQFF. DNA of the CDR3: TGTGCCAGCAGCTCCACTGGAGGACGGGAAGGGCCCTACAATGAGCAGTTCTTC. This chain connects TRBV7-8 to TRBJ2-1, with TRBD2 as a possible D gene (5 bases). The V end lost 4 bases, the J end lost 2 bases, and 21 bases lay between the germline ends. Germline loops: CDR1 SGHVS, CDR2 FQNEAQ. The CDR3 has 18 residues.